A single sample gave rise to the 16 T cell receptor beta chains below, sequenced in a study of blood T cells in healthy people across ages. For the second PCR, which ran for roughly 6 to 12 cycles, a sample-barcoded 5' primer and a J-beta primer mix were used. TCRdb independently ran MiXCR on the 5' RACE reads; one entry per CDR3 protein. The table has roughly 650,000 distinct CDR3 sequences, about 30% seen once. The source material was blood. The source is a woman aged 80 or over in good health.

The chain uses TRBV10-3 and TRBJ1-1, with unresolved D. The CDR3 spans 14 residues. Germline V gene data show CDR1 as ENHRY and CDR2 as SYGVKD. V gave up 8 bases and J gave up 1 base, with 14 bases separating them. CDR3 residues: CAIRRGSGNTEAFF. CDR3 DNA sequence: TGTGCCATCCGTCGTGGCAGTGGGAACACTGAAGCTTTCTTT.

This clonotype was observed at least ten times. The chain uses TRBV6-5 and TRBJ2-5; the D is unclear. Germline V gives CDR1 MNHEY, CDR2 SVGAGI. V was cut by 0 bases and J by 1 base, with 9 bases left in between. The CDR3 consists of 15 residues. CDR3 region: CASSYSGGFQETQYF. In DNA form, the CDR3 reads TGTGCCAGCAGTTACTCCGGTGGGTTCCAAGAGACCCAGTACTTC.

As concerns this clonotype: A much larger clone lies one base from this, so it may be a read error. V is TRBV7-2 and J is TRBJ2-7; 12 positions match TRBD2. V gave up 8 bases and J gave up 7 bases; unmatched junction bases: 9. The CDR3 runs to 14 residues. Germline V gene lookup returns CDR1 SGHTA and CDR2 FQGNSA. The CDR3 loop reads CASHLLAGGREQYF. For the CDR3, the DNA is TGTGCCAGCCACTTGCTAGCGGGGGGGCGTGAGCAGTACTTC.

This clonotype occurred a few times. A much larger clonotype is one base distant, so this may be a read error. The V and J genes are TRBV7-2 and TRBJ2-5; possibly TRBD1 for D (6 bases). From germline, CDR1 is SGHTA and CDR2 FQGNSA. The CDR3 loop spans 14 amino acids. CDR3 DNA: TGTGCCAACAGCCCGTGGACAGCCCAAGAGACCCAGTACTTC. Residues: CANSPWTAQETQYF. Filled out from reference TRBV7-2 and TRBJ2-5, the complete variable domain reads GAGVSQSPSNKVTEKGKDVELRCDPISGHTALYWYRQSLGQGLEFLIYFQGNSAPDKSGLPSDRFSAERTGGSVSTLTIQRTQQEDSAVYLCANSPWTAQETQYFGPGTRLLVL.

The rearrangement joins TRBV20-1 to TRBJ2-7, with unresolved D. In germline, CDR1 is DFQATT, CDR2 SNEGSKA (reference sequence). The CDR3 has 12 residues. V was clipped by 8 bases and J by 2 bases, with 13 bases between them. The CDR3 here is CSIQPRPYEQYF. In nucleotides, the CDR3 is TGCAGTATCCAGCCCAGACCCTACGAGCAGTACTTC.

The rearrangement links TRBV18 to TRBJ1-4; perhaps TRBD1 as D (5 bases). This CDR3 comprises 14 residues. Looked up from germline, CDR1 is KGHSH and CDR2 is LQKENI. V dropped 3 bases and J dropped 12 bases, with 17 bases sitting between them. CDR3 DNA sequence: TGTGCCAGCTCACCTAGTTTCCCAGGGTTGGAACTGTTTTTT. This gives the protein CASSPSFPGLELFF.

Many counts were recorded for this clonotype. The chain links TRBV3-1 to TRBJ2-3; TRBD1 or TRBD2 may be the D gene (7 bases each). The CDR3 runs 15 residues. V lost 4 bases, J lost 5 bases, and 16 bases lay in between. Germline loops: CDR1 LGHDT, CDR2 YNNKEL (reference sequence). CDR3 sequence: CASSLGQGGRDTQYF. The CDR3 bases are TGTGCCAGCAGCCTCGGGCAGGGGGGGAGAGATACGCAGTATTTT.

About this clonotype: This may come from a read error, since a much larger clone is one base off. The chain combines TRBV15 with TRBJ2-5; D remains unclear. The DNA matches TRBJ2-1 better at its end, which makes the J call doubtful. The CDR3 consists of 16 residues. The germline CDR1 and CDR2 sequences are LNHNV and YYDKDF (reference sequence). This CDR3 reads CATRPLMDGFQETQFF. Here the CDR3 DNA reads TGTGCCACTCGGCCCCTAATGGACGGTTTCCAAGAGACCCAGTTCTTC.

Many counts were recorded for this clonotype. The rearrangement links TRBV5-6 to TRBJ2-5; D may correspond to TRBD1 or TRBD2 (5 bases each). The CDR3 consists of 16 residues. The V end was cut by 1 base, the J end by 5 bases, with 18 bases between. Germline lookup yields CDR1 SGHDT and CDR2 YYEEEE. DNA for the CDR3: TGTGCCAGCAGCTTGTTTCGGTTGGGACCAGAGGAGACCCAGTACTTC. Translation: CASSLFRLGPEETQYF.

This clonotype was observed at least ten times. J is TRBJ2-1 and V is TRBV10-3; 8 bases are shared with TRBD2. V was clipped by 3 bases and J by 8 bases; unmatched bases: 6. Germline assignment: CDR1 ENHRY and CDR2 SYGVKD. This CDR3 has 14 amino acids. CDR3 in amino acids: CAISDWGAGDEQFF. CDR3 nucleotide sequence: TGTGCCATCAGTGACTGGGGAGCGGGGGATGAGCAGTTCTTC.

The table lists this clonotype with many counts. This chain uses TRBV7-9 with TRBJ2-3, with D uncertain. Trimming took off 2 bases at V and 2 bases at J, with 5 bases between the two ends. The CDR3 runs 13 residues. Germline V gene data show CDR1 as SEHNR and CDR2 as FQNEAQ (reference sequence). CDR3 in amino acids: CASSLLLTDTQYF. The CDR3 DNA follows: TGTGCCAGCAGCTTACTTCTCACAGATACGCAGTATTTT.

This clonotype was counted many times. The V call is TRBV5-6, the J call TRBJ2-1, with 7 bases lining up with TRBD1. The CDR3 contains 15 residues. The V segment lost 0 bases and the J segment 8 bases; nucleotides outside the gene matches: 8. Per germline, CDR1 SGHDT and CDR2 YYEEEE. CDR3 protein: CASSLASRQGYEQFF. The CDR3 DNA is TGTGCCAGCAGCTTGGCCAGCAGACAGGGCTATGAGCAGTTCTTC.

This clonotype was observed a few times. The junction differs from germline at one of its ends, possibly a read error. The chain uses TRBV5-5 and TRBJ2-2; D possibly corresponds to TRBD2 (6 bases). The length of the CDR3 is 14 residues. CDR1 and CDR2 (germline): SGHKS, YYEKEE (reference sequence). In nucleotides, the CDR3 is TGTGCCAGCAGTTTGGACGGGGGTCCCGGGGAGCTGTTTTTT. It codes for CASSLDGGPGELFF.

J is TRBJ1-2 and V is TRBV6-1; D is perhaps TRBD1 (6 bases). V lost 7 bases, J lost 1 base, and 13 bases lay in between. Germline loops: CDR1 MNHNS, CDR2 SASEGT. The CDR3 covers 14 residues. The CDR3 loop is CASTRDTINYGYTF. Written as DNA, the CDR3 is TGTGCCAGCACCAGGGACACGATTAACTATGGCTACACCTTC.

Concerning this clonotype: A read error may be the cause here, since a much bigger clone is one base away. The rearrangement joins TRBV18 to TRBJ2-5; TRBD2 is a possible D gene (6 bases). V dropped 4 bases and J dropped 7 bases, with 19 bases sitting between them. Germline V gene data show CDR1 as KGHSH and CDR2 as LQKENI. The CDR3 has 15 amino acids. CDR3 amino acids: CASSLTAGRLGTQYF. As DNA, the CDR3 is TGTGCCAGCTCACTAACGGCGGGGAGGCTCGGGACCCAGTACTTC.

In this sample, this clonotype turned up a few times. Given a much more abundant clone one base away, this may be a read error. The chain carries TRBV5-1 and TRBJ2-1; 9 bases fit TRBD1. This CDR3 spans 16 amino acids. V dropped 3 bases and J dropped 5; count of bases not matched to a gene: 9. Germline V gene lookup returns CDR1 SGHRS and CDR2 YFSETQ. The DNA of the CDR3 is TGCGCCAGCAGCTACTTGACAGGGGGAGTCCACAATGAGCAGTTCTTC. This encodes CASSYLTGGVHNEQFF. The whole variable domain, filled in from reference TRBV5-1 and TRBJ2-1, reads KAGVTQTPRYLIKTRGQQVTLSCSPISGHRSVSWYQQTPGQGLQFLFEYFSETQRNKGNFPGRFSGRQFSNSRSEMNVSTLELGDSALYLCASSYLTGGVHNEQFFGPGTRLTVL.